This TCR beta chain was profiled in a study of blood T cell repertoires in COVID-19. Study details: The United States, Italy and Spain were the sources of the acute and convalescent COVID-19 samples.

Trimming took 3 bases from V and 5 from J; bases not matched to a gene: 5. The V gene's germline CDR1 is LGHNA and CDR2 YNFKEQ. The CDR3 is 16 amino acids. The protocol was immunoSEQ multiplex PCR, while the TCRdb copy is restricted to in-frame clones and leaves out a portion. The profile shows 130,000 to 150,000 clones, 80% to 90% of them singletons. This TCR was sampled from a man at least 80 years old with acute or convalescent COVID-19. The gene calls are TRBV4-2 and TRBJ2-7, with 15 bases aligning to TRBD2. The sample consisted of peripheral blood. CDR3 amino acids: CASSQGTSGGQNEQYF. The CDR3 DNA sequence: TGTGCCAGCAGCCAGGGGACTAGCGGGGGGCAAAACGAGCAGTACTTC.